The entry that follows covers one TCR beta chain sequence. As yet, its antigen is unknown. CDR3 length: 17 residues. Germline CDR1 LNHDA, CDR2 SQIVND (reference sequence). The V and J ends lost 5 bases and 1 base, in that order; junction bases with no gene match: 11. Only in-frame clones appear in the TCRdb table, and some are missing; sequencing was by immunoSEQ multiplex PCR. The sample includes about 91,000 clones, about 93% of them seen just once. The data derive from a study of T cell responses to AZD1222 COVID-19 vaccine. General study points: A rise in Spike-specific TCR breadth and depth followed two AZD1222 doses. Targets within unmutated variant regions were reportedly found for nearly half of spike-specific TCRs. Clonal diversity may have been underestimated in mostly white British donors.

The receptor was derived from an adult who received the AZD1222 COVID-19 vaccine. This chain joins TRBV19 and TRBJ1-5; 7 bases agree with TRBD1. The sample here was peripheral blood, taken 28 days after the second AZD1222 dose. DNA for the CDR3: TGTGCCAGTAGTGTCAACAGGGGTCAGAAGAGCAATCAGCCCCAGCATTTT. It translates to CASSVNRGQKSNQPQHF.